In its sample, the clone carrying this TCR beta chain was seen once. Its antigen is as yet unknown. The source of the sample is a study of cytomegalovirus exposure and HLA in healthy donors. Findings and limits, study-wide: Specific recognition of CMV antigens was confirmed in vitro for a few chains (all CMV-associated). Cytomegalovirus-associated TCR beta chains were listed, numbering around 150. A classifier reportedly called cytomegalovirus status with high sensitivity and specificity.

Produced via immunoSEQ multiplex PCR; TCRdb's table is partial and in-frame only. The sample lists 90,000 to 100,000 clones, roughly 89% occurring once. This CDR3 spans 15 amino acids. With 3 bases clipped from V and 0 bases from J, the junction kept 3 bases outside the gene matches. The germline CDR1 and CDR2 sequences are KGHSH and LQKENI. The V and J genes are TRBV18 and TRBJ1-1, with 8 bases lining up with TRBD1. The clonotype was recovered from a woman aged 25 to 39 in good health and CMV-seronegative. Sequencing was carried out using PBMCs. The CDR3 coding sequence is TGTGCCAGCTCACCCCGGACAGGGATGAACACTGAAGCTTTCTTT. Its translation: CASSPRTGMNTEAFF.